Described below is a single TCR beta chain sequence and its context. Using immunoSEQ multiplex PCR, the repertoire was profiled, and TCRdb retains in-frame clones only, with some absent. The table records 75,000 to 90,000 clones, around four fifths of them present only once. This specimen belongs to a study of blood T cell repertoires in COVID-19. Trimming took off 3 bases at V and 4 bases at J, with 10 bases between the two ends. The CDR3 has 14 residues. Per the germline V gene, CDR1 is WSHSY and CDR2 is SAAADI. The J gene is TRBJ1-3, the V gene TRBV10-2; TRBD1 might be the D (6 bases). This receptor was identified in a man older than 75 with active or convalescent COVID-19. What was sequenced was peripheral blood. CDR3 coding DNA: TGCGCCAGCAGTGAACAGGGAGCCGGAAACACCATATATTTT. Residues: CASSEQGAGNTIYF.